The rows below give T cell receptor beta chains drawn from one sample of a study of siplizumab effects on memory and regulatory T cells. Only in-frame clones appear in the TCRdb table, and some are missing; sequencing was by immunoSEQ multiplex PCR. In the table there are approximately 100,000 clones, 91% of which are singletons. Sequences were obtained from CD4+ T cells sorted from blood. The receptor set was obtained from a human donor in good health. Some clones in this sample may be carry-over from other donors' samples. Both conserved end residues are part of each CDR3. D genes are given only for firm matches. Some rows have no size entry. The others give once, few or many, or a class for an expanded clone.

J	size	V	D	DNA	CDR3
TRBJ2-3	NA	TRBV4-3	TRBD2	TGCGCCAGCAGCCAAGATCCGCCTAGCGGGACTAACACAGATACGCAGTATTTT	CASSQDPPSGTNTDTQYF
TRBJ1-1	NA	TRBV11-2	NA	TGTGCCAGCAGCACCAGGGGAGGGAACACTGAAGCTTTCTTT	CASSTRGGNTEAFF
TRBJ2-1	few	TRBV19	TRBD2	TGTGCCAGTAGGGGGCAGCGGGGCTCCCACGTACTGTTCTTC	CASRGQRGSHVLFF
TRBJ2-7	NA	TRBV11-3	NA	TGTGCCAGCAGCTTGGGGGGGGCGGTGGACGAGCAGTACTTC	CASSLGGAVDEQYF
TRBJ1-4	NA	TRBV6-4	TRBD1	TGTGCCAGCTGCCCCGTCACCCAGGGGGCAGAAGAAAAACTGTTTTTT	CASCPVTQGAEEKLFF
TRBJ2-3	NA	TRBV6-6	NA	TGTGCCAGCAGTTTCGAGGGGTTAAAGAGCACAGATACGCAGTATTTT	CASSFEGLKSTDTQYF
TRBJ2-5	once	TRBV9	NA	TGTGCCAGCAGCGTTGCATACCAAGAGACCCAGTACTTC	CASSVAYQETQYF
TRBJ2-1	NA	TRBV7-3	TRBD2	TGTGCCAGCAGCCCAATAGCGGGAGCGTACAATGAGCAGTTCTTC	CASSPIAGAYNEQFF
TRBJ2-5	once	TRBV4-1	TRBD1	TGCGCCAGCAGCCAAGTACTCGGACAGGGGGTAGGGGAGACCCAGTACTTC	CASSQVLGQGVGETQYF
TRBJ2-7	once	TRBV6-5	NA	TGTGCCAGCAGTTACTCGTTCAGTTCGCACGAGCAGTACTTC	CASSYSFSSHEQYF
TRBJ2-2	NA	TRBV5-1	NA	TGCGCCAGCAGCTTTAGGTGGGACTTAACCGGGGAGCTGTTTTTT	CASSFRWDLTGELFF
TRBJ1-4	NA	TRBV7-9	NA	TGTGCCAGCAGCTTAACTCGGGCCGGACAGCTTAATGAAAAACTGTTTTTT	CASSLTRAGQLNEKLFF
TRBJ2-5	NA	TRBV7-9	TRBD2	TGTGCCAGCAGCTTTGGGAGCGGGAGTCTCCAAGAGACCCAGTACTTC	CASSFGSGSLQETQYF
TRBJ1-1	NA	TRBV7-3	NA	TGTGCCAGCAGCCCCATGGGGGTGACTGAAGCTTTCTTT	CASSPMGVTEAFF
TRBJ2-7	NA	TRBV4-1	TRBD2	TGCGCCAGCAGCCAAGATCAGAAACGAACTAGCGGGAGAACGAACGAGCAGTACTTC	CASSQDQKRTSGRTNEQYF
TRBJ1-2	NA	TRBV29-1	NA	TGCAGCGTTTCAGGACGGCCCTACACCTTC	CSVSGRPYTF
TRBJ2-1	NA	TRBV23-1	NA	TGCGCCAGCAGTCGTCTTCCACTATGTCGACACAGGGCCTATTCCTACAATGAGCAGTTCTTC	CASSRLPLCRHRAYSYNEQFF